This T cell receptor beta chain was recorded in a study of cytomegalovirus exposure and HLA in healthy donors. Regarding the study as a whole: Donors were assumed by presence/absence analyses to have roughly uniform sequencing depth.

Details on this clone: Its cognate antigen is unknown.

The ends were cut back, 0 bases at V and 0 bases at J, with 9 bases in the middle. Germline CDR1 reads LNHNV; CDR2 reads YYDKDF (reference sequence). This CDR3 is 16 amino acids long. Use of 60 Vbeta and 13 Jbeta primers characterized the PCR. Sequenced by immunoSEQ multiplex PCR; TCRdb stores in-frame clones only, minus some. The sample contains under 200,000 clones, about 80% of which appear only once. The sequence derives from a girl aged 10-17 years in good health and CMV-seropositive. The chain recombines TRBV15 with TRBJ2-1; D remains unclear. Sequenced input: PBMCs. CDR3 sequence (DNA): TGTGCCACCAGCAGAGAGGGCACTTTCTCCTACAATGAGCAGTTCTTC. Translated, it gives CATSREGTFSYNEQFF.